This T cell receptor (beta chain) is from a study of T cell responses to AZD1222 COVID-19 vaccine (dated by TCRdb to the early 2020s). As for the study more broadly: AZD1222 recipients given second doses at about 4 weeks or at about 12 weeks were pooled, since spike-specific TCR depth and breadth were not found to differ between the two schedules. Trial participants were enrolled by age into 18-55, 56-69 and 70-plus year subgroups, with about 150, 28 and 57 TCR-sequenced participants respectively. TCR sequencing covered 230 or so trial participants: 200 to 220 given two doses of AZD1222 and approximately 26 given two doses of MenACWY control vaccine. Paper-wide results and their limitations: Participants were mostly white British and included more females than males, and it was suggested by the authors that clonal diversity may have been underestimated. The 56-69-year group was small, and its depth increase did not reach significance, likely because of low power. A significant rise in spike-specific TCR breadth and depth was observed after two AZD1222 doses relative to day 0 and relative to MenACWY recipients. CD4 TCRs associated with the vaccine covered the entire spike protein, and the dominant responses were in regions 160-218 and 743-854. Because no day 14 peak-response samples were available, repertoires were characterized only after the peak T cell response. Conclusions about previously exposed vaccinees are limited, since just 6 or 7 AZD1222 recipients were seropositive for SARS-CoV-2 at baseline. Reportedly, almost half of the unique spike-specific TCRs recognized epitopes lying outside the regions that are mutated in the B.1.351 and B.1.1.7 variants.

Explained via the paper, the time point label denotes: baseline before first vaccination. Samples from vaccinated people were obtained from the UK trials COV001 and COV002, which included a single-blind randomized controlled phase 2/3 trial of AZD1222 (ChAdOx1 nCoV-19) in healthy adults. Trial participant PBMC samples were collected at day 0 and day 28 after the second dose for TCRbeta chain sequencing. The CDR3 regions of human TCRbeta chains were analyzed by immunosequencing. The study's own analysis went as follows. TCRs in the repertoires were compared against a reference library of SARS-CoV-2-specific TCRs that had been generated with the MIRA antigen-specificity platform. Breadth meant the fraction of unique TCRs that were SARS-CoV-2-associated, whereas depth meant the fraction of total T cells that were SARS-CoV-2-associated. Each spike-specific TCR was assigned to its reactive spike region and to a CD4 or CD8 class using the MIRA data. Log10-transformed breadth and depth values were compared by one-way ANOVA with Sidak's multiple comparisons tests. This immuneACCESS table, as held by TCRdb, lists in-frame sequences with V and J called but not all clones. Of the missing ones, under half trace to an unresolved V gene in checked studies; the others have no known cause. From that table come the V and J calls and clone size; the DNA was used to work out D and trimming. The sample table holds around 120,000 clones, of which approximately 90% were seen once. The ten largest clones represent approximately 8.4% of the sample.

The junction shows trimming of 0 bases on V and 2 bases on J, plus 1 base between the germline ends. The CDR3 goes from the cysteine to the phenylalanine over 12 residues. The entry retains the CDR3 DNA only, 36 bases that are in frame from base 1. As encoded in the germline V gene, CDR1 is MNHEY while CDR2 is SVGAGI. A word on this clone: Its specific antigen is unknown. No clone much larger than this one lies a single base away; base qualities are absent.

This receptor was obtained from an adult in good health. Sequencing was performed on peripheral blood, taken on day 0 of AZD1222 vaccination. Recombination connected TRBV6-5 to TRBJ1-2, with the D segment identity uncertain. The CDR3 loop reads CASSYSNYGYTF. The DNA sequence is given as TGTGCCAGCAGTTACTCGAACTATGGCTACACCTTC.